This T cell receptor (beta chain) was obtained from a study of vaccination effects on CD4 cells after COVID-19. TCRdb's copy holds only in-frame clones and misses some; the assay was immunoSEQ multiplex PCR. The profile shows 55,000 to 65,000 clones, 81% of them singletons. Antigen-specific CD4+ T cells were expanded with viral peptide pools in the ViraFEST assay before sequencing. Culture proceeded for 10 days, and CD4+ T cells were then isolated. Nucleocapsid antibodies stayed negative before and after vaccination, showing no earlier SARS-CoV-2 infection. Each culture well received a few million PBMC. These cells were then cultured in IMDM with about 9.9 IU/ml IL-2 and roughly 10 ug/ml peptides. IL-2 medium was substituted for half the medium on days 3 and 7. Turning to this clone: No antigen is known for it.

This CDR3 is 14 amino acids long. Deletions cut 3 bases from V and 1 base from J, with 5 bases between. Germline CDR1 and CDR2: KGHDR and SFDVKD. Findings and limits, study-wide: The study enrolled few convalescent patients and sampled no early post-infection timepoints.

The sequencing used CD4+ T cells from PBMCs cultured with HCoV-229E spike peptides, collected before COVID-19 vaccination. The chain recombines TRBV24-1 with TRBJ2-2, with D hard to call. This sequence was found in a human donor who received a COVID-19 vaccine. Here the CDR3 reads CATSDPRNTGELFF. The CDR3 region has the DNA TGTGCCACCAGTGATCCCCGGAACACCGGGGAGCTGTTTTTT.